These 5 T cell receptor beta chains originate from one sample sequenced in a study of T-cell memory formation after mild COVID-19. TCRdb reprocessed the 5' RACE reads via MiXCR and lists one record per CDR3 protein. Of roughly 620,000 distinct CDR3 sequences listed, approximately 18% are singletons. Material for sequencing was PBMCs or a T cell subset sorted from them (not recorded which). These receptors were collected from an adult woman who had mild COVID-19 (a few samples of this study predate the infection). Cell type and time point are not known.

This clonotype turned up a few times. CDR3 nucleotide sequence: TGCAGTGTAAGGGGCAGTCAATACTATGGCTACACCTTC. Translating it yields CSVRGSQYYGYTF. The chain uses TRBV20-1 and TRBJ1-2; perhaps TRBD1 as D (5 bases). The germline V gene has CDR1 DFQATT and CDR2 SNEGSKA (reference sequence). The ends were cut back, 7 bases at V and 3 bases at J, with 15 bases in the middle. The CDR3 has 13 amino acids.

The sample holds a few counts of this clonotype. The rearrangement links TRBV2 to TRBJ1-2, with a possible D match to TRBD1 (6 bases). Germline CDR1 SNHLY, CDR2 FYNNEI. V shed 10 bases and J shed 8 bases, with 20 bases lying between them. The CDR3 has 13 amino acids. The CDR3 is CATSVEGGHGYTF. The CDR3 nucleotides are TGTGCCACCTCCGTAGAGGGGGGGCACGGCTACACCTTC.

The rearrangement uses TRBV24-1 and TRBJ2-1; D not certain. The ends were cut back, 5 bases at V and 5 bases at J, with 15 bases in the middle. CDR1 KGHDR and CDR2 SFDVKD come from the germline V gene. This CDR3 contains 15 residues. The chain's CDR3 is CATSGKRALDNEQFF. CDR3 in DNA: TGTGCCACCAGTGGGAAGCGCGCCCTAGACAATGAGCAGTTCTTC.

In this sample, this clonotype turned up a few times. The gene calls are TRBV9 and TRBJ1-2; 8 positions agree with TRBD1. Germline V gene lookup returns CDR1 SGDLS and CDR2 YYNGEE. With V trimmed by 4 bases and J by 4 bases, 6 bases remained unmatched. The CDR3 spans 14 residues. The CDR3 is CASSIRDRSYGYTF. The CDR3 DNA follows: TGTGCCAGCAGCATCCGGGACAGGAGCTATGGCTACACCTTC.

The chain has TRBV3-1 and TRBJ2-7; 9 bases agree with TRBD2. The CDR3 spans 17 residues. Trimming cost V 1 base and J 6 bases; bases outside gene matches: 13. CDR1 and CDR2 from the germline V gene are LGHDT and YNNKEL (reference sequence). The CDR3 loop reads CASSQVSGTSLSGEQYF. The CDR3 region has the DNA TGTGCCAGCAGCCAAGTCTCCGGGACTAGCTTGTCGGGCGAGCAGTACTTC.